This TCR beta chain was found in a study of patients and donors after allogeneic stem cell transplantation. From the RT-PCR reads, TCRdb called clonotypes with MiXCR, one entry per CDR3 protein. The sample contains 20,000 or so distinct CDR3 sequences, around 30% of which appear only once. V was trimmed by 3 bases and J by 8 bases, leaving 14 bases between them. The CDR3 runs 15 residues. Germline V CDR1 and CDR2: LGHNA, YSLEER. The sequenced sample was blood, either unsorted or a sorted T cell fraction (not recorded which). The clonotype was recovered from a human donor who was either an allogeneic HSCT recipient or a stem cell or donor lymphocyte infusion donor (not recorded which). It is not recorded whose cells these are; they may come from a transplant donor. This chain links TRBV4-3 with TRBJ1-6; D unresolved. The CDR3 bases are TGCGCCAGCAGCCAGATCTCCCTGGGAGATTCACCCCTCCACTTT. Its protein product is CASSQISLGDSPLHF.